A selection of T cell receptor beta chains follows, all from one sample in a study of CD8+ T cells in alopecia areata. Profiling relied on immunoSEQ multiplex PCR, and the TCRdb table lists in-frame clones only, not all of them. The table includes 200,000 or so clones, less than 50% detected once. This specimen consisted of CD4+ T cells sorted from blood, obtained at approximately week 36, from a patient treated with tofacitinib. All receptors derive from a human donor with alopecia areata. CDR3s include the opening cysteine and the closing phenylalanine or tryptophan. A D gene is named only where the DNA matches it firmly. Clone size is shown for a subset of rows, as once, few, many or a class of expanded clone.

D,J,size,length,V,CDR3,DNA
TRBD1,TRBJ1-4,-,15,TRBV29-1,CSVKLPGQSNEKLFF,TGCAGCGTCAAACTACCGGGACAGTCTAATGAAAAACTGTTTTTT
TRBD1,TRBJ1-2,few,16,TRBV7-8,CASSTSIYRGESGYTF,TGTGCCAGCAGCACCTCCATTTACAGGGGGGAGAGTGGCTACACCTTC
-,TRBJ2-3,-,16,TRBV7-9,CASSLGASGSTDTQYF,TGTGCCAGCAGCTTAGGGGCTAGTGGGAGCACAGATACGCAGTATTTT
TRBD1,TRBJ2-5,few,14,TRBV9,CASSVSGGDETQYF,TGTGCCAGCAGCGTATCAGGGGGCGACGAGACCCAGTACTTC
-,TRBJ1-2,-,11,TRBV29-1,CSAGILDGYTF,TGCAGCGCTGGCATCCTGGATGGCTACACCTTC
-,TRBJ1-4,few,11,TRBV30,CAWSQGGKLFF,TGTGCCTGGAGTCAAGGGGGAAAACTGTTTTTT
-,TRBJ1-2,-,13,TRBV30,CARRPGSSHGYTF,TGTGCCCGGAGGCCGGGGAGTTCCCATGGCTACACCTTC
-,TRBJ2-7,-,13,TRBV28,CASSTSGPYEQYF,TGTGCCAGCAGTACCTCCGGGCCCTACGAGCAGTACTTC
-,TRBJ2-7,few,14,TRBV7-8,CASTQTSADYEQYF,TGTGCCAGCACCCAGACTAGTGCCGACTACGAGCAGTACTTC
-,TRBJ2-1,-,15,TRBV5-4,CASTWSLNYYNEQFF,TGTGCCAGCACCTGGAGTCTAAATTACTACAATGAGCAGTTCTTC
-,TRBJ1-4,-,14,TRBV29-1,CSVAGEATNEKLFF,TGCAGCGTTGCTGGGGAGGCAACTAATGAAAAACTGTTTTTT
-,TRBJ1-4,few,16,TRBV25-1,CASSEVGGATNEKLFF,TGTGCCAGCAGTGAAGTTGGCGGAGCAACTAATGAAAAACTGTTTTTT
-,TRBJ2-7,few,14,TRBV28,CASSLSWPPYEQYF,TGTGCCAGCAGTTTATCATGGCCTCCCTACGAGCAGTACTTC
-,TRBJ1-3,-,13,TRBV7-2,CASRPSSGNTIYF,TGTGCCAGCAGACCCAGCTCTGGAAACACCATATATTTT
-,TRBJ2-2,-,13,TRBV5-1,CASSLIADGELFF,TGCGCCAGCAGCTTGATCGCGGACGGGGAGCTGTTTTTT